Listed below are T cell receptor beta chains from one sample, sequenced in a study of human T cells and chemical hapten exposure. Each CDR3 protein is one row after TCRdb ran MiXCR on the RACE reads. The table includes approximately 400,000 distinct CDR3 sequences, more than 4.5% detected once. The sample here was whole blood, taken in connection with sensitization to the hapten diphenylcyclopropenone (DPC). All receptors derive from a woman aged 45 to 65 with alopecia areata. Some clones in this sample may be carry-over from other donors' samples. Both conserved end residues are part of each CDR3. The D gene is left open where the match is weak. Not all rows give a size; the values are once, few, many and, for expanded clones, a class.

V: TRBV6-5; length: 18; size: -; J: TRBJ1-1; D: -; CDR3: CASSYSSQGLRVNTEAFF; DNA: TGTGCCAGCAGTTACTCATCCCAGGGGCTACGAGTGAACACTGAAGCTTTCTTT
V: TRBV21-1; length: 10; size: many; J: TRBJ1-1; D: -; CDR3: CASSKRVAFF; DNA: TGTGCCAGCAGCAAGCGAGTCGCTTTCTTT
V: TRBV20-1; length: 14; size: many; J: TRBJ2-3; D: -; CDR3: CSARAGSSTDTQYF; DNA: TGCAGTGCTAGGGCGGGGTCTAGCACAGATACGCAGTATTTT
V: TRBV2; length: 15; size: many; J: TRBJ2-3; D: TRBD2; CDR3: CASSPTSGGAGTQYF; DNA: TGTGCCAGCAGCCCCACTAGCGGGGGGGCTGGTACGCAGTATTTT
V: TRBV29-1; length: 14; size: many; J: TRBJ2-5; D: -; CDR3: CSAAPLLVQETQYF; DNA: TGCAGCGCCGCCCCCCTACTCGTACAAGAGACCCAGTACTTC
V: TRBV28; length: 16; size: many; J: TRBJ2-5; D: TRBD1; CDR3: CASSAPRDRGRETQYF; DNA: TGTGCCAGCAGTGCCCCCCGGGACAGGGGAAGAGAGACCCAGTACTTC
V: TRBV7-9; length: 15; size: many; J: TRBJ2-1; D: TRBD2; CDR3: CASSLNSGAYNEQFF; DNA: TGTGCCAGCAGCTTAAATAGCGGGGCTTACAATGAGCAGTTCTTC
V: TRBV5-1; length: 16; size: many; J: TRBJ2-3; D: TRBD2; CDR3: CASSSGLAGETDTQYF; DNA: TGCGCCAGCAGCTCCGGACTAGCGGGAGAGACTGATACGCAGTATTTT
V: TRBV7-9; length: 15; size: few; J: TRBJ2-7; D: TRBD1; CDR3: CASSLKEGQGYEQYF; DNA: TGTGCCAGCAGCTTAAAAGAGGGACAGGGGTACGAGCAGTACTTC
V: TRBV3-1; length: 16; size: few; J: TRBJ2-3; D: TRBD1; CDR3: CASSHRQGPSTDTQYF; DNA: TGTGCCAGCAGCCACCGACAGGGGCCCTCCACAGATACGCAGTATTTT
V: TRBV28; length: 14; size: few; J: TRBJ1-5; D: TRBD1; CDR3: CASSGETGNQPQHF; DNA: TGTGCCAGCAGTGGGGAGACAGGGAATCAGCCCCAGCATTTT
V: TRBV7-9; length: 14; size: many; J: TRBJ1-1; D: -; CDR3: CASSRDRGTTEAFF; DNA: TGTGCCAGCAGCAGGGACCGAGGAACCACTGAAGCTTTCTTT
V: TRBV28; length: 16; size: -; J: TRBJ2-7; D: -; CDR3: CASSSPYGVGSYEQYF; DNA: TGTGCCAGCAGTTCCCCGTACGGGGTGGGATCCTACGAGCAGTACTTC
V: TRBV28; length: 13; size: many; J: TRBJ2-1; D: TRBD1; CDR3: CASRRQGNSEQFF; DNA: TGTGCCAGCCGTAGACAGGGCAATAGTGAGCAGTTCTTC
V: TRBV4-2; length: 15; size: many; J: TRBJ2-5; D: -; CDR3: CASSQAPSWGETQYF; DNA: TGTGCCAGCAGCCAAGCACCTTCGTGGGGAGAGACCCAGTACTTC
V: TRBV6-5; length: 16; size: many; J: TRBJ2-1; D: TRBD2; CDR3: CASSYSTSGRGNEQFF; DNA: TGTGCCAGCAGTTACTCGACTAGCGGGAGGGGCAATGAGCAGTTCTTC
V: TRBV30; length: 15; size: few; J: TRBJ2-7; D: TRBD2; CDR3: CAWSAWTSSSYEQYF; DNA: TGTGCCTGGAGTGCTTGGACTAGCTCTTCATACGAGCAGTACTTC
V: TRBV6-2/TRBV6-3; length: 14; size: few; J: TRBJ2-3; D: -; CDR3: CASKFDGNTDTQYF; DNA: TGTGCCAGCAAGTTTGACGGTAACACAGATACGCAGTATTTT
V: TRBV12-3/TRBV12-4; length: 15; size: many; J: TRBJ1-2; D: TRBD1; CDR3: CASRRTGGAGYGYTF; DNA: TGTGCCAGCAGGCGTACAGGGGGCGCGGGCTATGGCTACACCTTC
V: TRBV9; length: 14; size: many; J: TRBJ2-5; D: -; CDR3: CASSVEDRQETQYF; DNA: TGTGCCAGCAGCGTAGAGGACAGACAAGAGACCCAGTACTTC
V: TRBV9; length: 14; size: -; J: TRBJ2-7; D: -; CDR3: CASSVGTEAYEQYF; DNA: TGTGCCAGCAGCGTAGGGACAGAGGCCTACGAGCAGTACTTC
V: TRBV9; length: 13; size: few; J: TRBJ2-2; D: -; CDR3: CASGYQDTGELFF; DNA: TGTGCCAGCGGTTACCAAGACACCGGGGAGCTGTTTTTT
V: TRBV30; length: 17; size: few; J: TRBJ2-7; D: TRBD2; CDR3: CAWSPLTGTSGIWEQYF; DNA: TGTGCCTGGAGTCCGCTCACCGGGACTAGCGGGATTTGGGAGCAGTACTTC
V: TRBV20-1; length: 13; size: many; J: TRBJ1-4; D: -; CDR3: CSARRSNGEKLFF; DNA: TGCAGTGCCAGAAGATCAAATGGGGAAAAACTGTTTTTT
V: TRBV2; length: 14; size: few; J: TRBJ2-7; D: -; CDR3: CASSAGLSSYEQYF; DNA: TGTGCCAGCAGTGCGGGACTGTCCTCCTACGAGCAGTACTTC
V: TRBV28; length: 14; size: many; J: TRBJ1-5; D: -; CDR3: CASSLPGVVQPQHF; DNA: TGTGCCAGCAGCCTCCCCGGGGTGGTTCAGCCCCAGCATTTT
V: TRBV3-1; length: 14; size: -; J: TRBJ1-2; D: -; CDR3: CASSQEVLPRGYTF; DNA: TGTGCCAGCAGCCAAGAAGTACTCCCCCGTGGCTACACCTTC